The clone carrying this T cell receptor (beta chain) has more than one count but fewer than ten. Antigen specificity is unknown. Per germline, CDR1 MNHEY and CDR2 SVGAGI. J was trimmed by 2 bases and V by 2 bases; bases with no gene match: 6. The CDR3 has 15 residues. This record belongs to a study of regulatory T cells in long-lasting Graves disease. Time point in this sample: persistent/refractory GD, antithyroid drugs over 5 years with positive TRAb. Preparation of the TCR library used RNA extracted from PBMCs. Whole-study results and caveats: For persistent Graves' patients, TCR diversity was lower than for newly diagnosed ones.

Combining iRepertoire HTBI primers with Arm-PCR of CDR3 regions, the authors built TCR beta libraries. TCRdb passed the multiplex PCR reads through MiXCR, listing each CDR3 protein once. Among about 290,000 distinct CDR3 sequences, 20% to 25% were seen once, and the ten largest hold just over 55%. This chain uses TRBV6-5 with TRBJ2-7; 7 bases line up with TRBD2. The receptor comes from a female donor with Graves disease. The sample here was peripheral blood mononuclear cells (PBMCs), taken when the disease was refractory, from a patient treated with antithyroid drugs. The CDR3 region has the DNA TGTGCCAGCAGTTACCTCGGACTAGGCGCCTACGAGCAGTACTTC. As protein: CASSYLGLGAYEQYF.